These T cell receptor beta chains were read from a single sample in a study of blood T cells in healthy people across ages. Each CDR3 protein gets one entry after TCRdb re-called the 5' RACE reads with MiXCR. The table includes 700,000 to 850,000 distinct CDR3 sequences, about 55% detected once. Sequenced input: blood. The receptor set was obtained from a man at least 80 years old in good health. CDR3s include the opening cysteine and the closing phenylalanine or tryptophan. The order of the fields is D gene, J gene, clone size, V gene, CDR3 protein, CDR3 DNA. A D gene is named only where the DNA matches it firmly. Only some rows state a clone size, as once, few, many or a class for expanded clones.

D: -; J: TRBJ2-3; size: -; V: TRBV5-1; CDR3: CASSLIGGDTDTQYF; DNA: TGCGCCAGCAGCTTGATTGGCGGGGACACAGATACGCAGTATTTT
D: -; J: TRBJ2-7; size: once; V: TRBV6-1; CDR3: CASRTPPSYEQYF; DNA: TGTGCCAGTCGAACCCCACCATCCTACGAGCAGTACTTC
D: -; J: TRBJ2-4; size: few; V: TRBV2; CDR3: CASSATAYEQYF; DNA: TGTGCCAGCAGTGCAACAGCCTACGAGCAGTATTTC
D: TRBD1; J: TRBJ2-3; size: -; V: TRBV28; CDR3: CASSSGQGARPGEYF; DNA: TGTGCCAGCAGTTCCGGACAGGGGGCGCGCCCGGGGGAGTATTTT
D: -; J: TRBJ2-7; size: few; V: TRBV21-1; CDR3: CASSRLVVYEQYF; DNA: TGTGCCAGCAGCCGACTAGTGGTATACGAGCAGTACTTC
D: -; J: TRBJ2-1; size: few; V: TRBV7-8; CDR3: CASSLVGGTYNEQFF; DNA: TGTGCCAGCAGCTTAGTGGGCGGGACCTACAATGAGCAGTTCTTC
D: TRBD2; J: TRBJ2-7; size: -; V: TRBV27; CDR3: CASSYSRGTSGRYEQYF; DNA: TGTGCCAGCAGTTACTCGAGAGGGACTAGCGGAAGATACGAGCAGTACTTC
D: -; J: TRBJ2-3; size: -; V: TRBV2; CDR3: CASSGRKGASTDTQYF; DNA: TGTGCCAGCAGTGGAAGGAAAGGGGCCAGCACAGATACGCAGTATTTT
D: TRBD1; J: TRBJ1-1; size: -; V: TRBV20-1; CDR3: CSARDQGQATEKNTEAFF; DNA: TGCAGTGCTAGAGATCAAGGACAGGCGACCGAGAAGAACACTGAAGCTTTCTTT
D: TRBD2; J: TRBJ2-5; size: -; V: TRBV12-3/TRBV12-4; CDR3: CASSGLAGRGETQYF; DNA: TGTGCCAGCAGTGGACTAGCGGGAAGAGGAGAGACCCAGTACTTC
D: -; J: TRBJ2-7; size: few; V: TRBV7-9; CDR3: CASSLGTESEQYF; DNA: TGTGCCAGCAGCTTAGGGACAGAATCCGAGCAGTACTTC
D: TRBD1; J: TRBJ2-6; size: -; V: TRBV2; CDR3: CASRQTGAGANVLTF; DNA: TGTGCCAGCAGGCAGACAGGGGCTGGGGCCAACGTCCTGACTTTC
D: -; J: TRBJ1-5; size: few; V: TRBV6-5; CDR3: CASSYSGRANQPQHF; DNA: TGTGCCAGCAGTTACTCGGGTAGGGCTAATCAGCCCCAGCATTTT
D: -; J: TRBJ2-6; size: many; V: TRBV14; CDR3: CASSQGQGGGYSGANVLTF; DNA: TGTGCCAGCAGCCAAGGACAGGGCGGGGGATACTCTGGGGCCAACGTCCTGACTTTC
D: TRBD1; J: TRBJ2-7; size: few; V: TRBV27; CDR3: CASKSVRTGGLYEQYF; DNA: TGTGCCAGCAAGTCGGTCAGGACAGGGGGCCTATACGAGCAGTACTTC
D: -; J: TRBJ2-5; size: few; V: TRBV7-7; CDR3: CASSAGLRGEETQYF; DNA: TGTGCCAGCAGCGCGGGACTTCGAGGGGAGGAGACCCAGTACTTC
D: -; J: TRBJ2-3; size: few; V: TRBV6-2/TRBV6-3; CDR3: CASSRQRGTQYF; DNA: TGTGCCAGCAGCCGCCAAAGGGGGACGCAGTATTTT
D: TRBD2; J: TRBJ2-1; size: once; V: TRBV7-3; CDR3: CASSLQGTSGSREQFF; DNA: TGTGCCAGCAGCTTACAAGGGACTAGCGGGAGTCGTGAGCAGTTCTTC
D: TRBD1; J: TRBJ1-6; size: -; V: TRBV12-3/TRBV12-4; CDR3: CASSPTGNGSPLHF; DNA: TGTGCCAGCAGCCCGACAGGGAACGGATCACCCCTCCACTTT
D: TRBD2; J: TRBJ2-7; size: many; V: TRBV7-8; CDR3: CASSLVGLGEQYF; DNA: TGTGCCAGCAGCTTAGTGGGACTAGGCGAGCAGTACTTC
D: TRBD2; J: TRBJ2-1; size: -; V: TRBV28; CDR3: CASSLESSGRSNEQFF; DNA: TGTGCCAGCAGTTTAGAGAGTAGCGGGAGGTCCAATGAGCAGTTCTTC
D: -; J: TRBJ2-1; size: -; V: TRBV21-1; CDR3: CASSRRGGRGTSSSYNEQFF; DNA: TGTGCCAGCAGCAGAAGGGGGGGCAGGGGAACTTCTAGCTCCTACAATGAGCAGTTCTTC
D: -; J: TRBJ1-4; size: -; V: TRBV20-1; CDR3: CSARDAGTVFF; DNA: TGCAGTGCTAGAGATGCCGGGACGGTGTTTTTT
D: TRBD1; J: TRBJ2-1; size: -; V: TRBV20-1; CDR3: CSAAGTVSYNEQFF; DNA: TGCAGTGCAGCCGGGACAGTATCCTACAATGAGCAGTTCTTC
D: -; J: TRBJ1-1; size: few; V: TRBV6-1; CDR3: CASSTLRRGKENTEAFF; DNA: TGTGCCAGCAGTACCCTCCGGCGGGGGAAGGAGAACACTGAAGCTTTCTTT
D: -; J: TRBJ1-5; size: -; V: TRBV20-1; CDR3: CSARDPARGDGNQPQHF; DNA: TGCAGTGCTAGAGATCCCGCTCGGGGGGATGGGAATCAGCCCCAGCATTTT
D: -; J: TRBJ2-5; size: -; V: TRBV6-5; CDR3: CASRPSGPTETQYF; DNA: TGTGCCAGCAGACCGTCCGGCCCCACAGAGACCCAGTACTTC
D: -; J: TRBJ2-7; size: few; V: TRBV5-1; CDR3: CASSLDGGWNEQYF; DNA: TGCGCCAGCAGCTTGGATGGAGGGTGGAACGAGCAGTACTTC
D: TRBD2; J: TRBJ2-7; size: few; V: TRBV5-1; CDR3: CASSLVGGSNYEQYF; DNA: TGCGCCAGCAGCTTGGTCGGGGGGTCGAACTACGAGCAGTACTTC
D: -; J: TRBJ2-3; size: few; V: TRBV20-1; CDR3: CSAEGGPRSTDTQYF; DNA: TGCAGTGCTGAGGGGGGACCGAGGAGCACAGATACGCAGTATTTT
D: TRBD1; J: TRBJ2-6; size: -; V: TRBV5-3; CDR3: CARSLVGGASGANVLTF; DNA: TGTGCCAGAAGCTTGGTAGGGGGCGCCTCTGGGGCCAACGTCCTGACTTTC
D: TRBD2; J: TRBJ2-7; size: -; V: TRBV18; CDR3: CASSPPARAGGPYEQYF; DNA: TGTGCCAGCTCACCACCGGCCCGCGCGGGGGGCCCCTACGAGCAGTACTTC
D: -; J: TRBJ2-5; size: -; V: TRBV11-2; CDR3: CASSQAGTFIKYF; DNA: TGTGCCAGCAGCCAAGCCGGGACGTTTATAAAGTACTTC
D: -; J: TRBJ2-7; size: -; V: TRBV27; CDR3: CASSSLVGSYEQYF; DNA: TGTGCCAGCAGTTCCTTGGTGGGCTCCTACGAGCAGTACTTC
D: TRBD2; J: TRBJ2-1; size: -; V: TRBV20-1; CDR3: CSARVRLAQSYNEQFF; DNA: TGCAGTGCTAGGGTCCGACTAGCGCAGTCCTACAATGAGCAGTTCTTC
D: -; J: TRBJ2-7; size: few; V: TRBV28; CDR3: CASDGKGYEQYF; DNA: TGTGCCAGCGATGGGAAAGGGTACGAGCAGTACTTC
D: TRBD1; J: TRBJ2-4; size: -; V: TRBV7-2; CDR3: CASSLQQGVIQYF; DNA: TGTGCCAGCAGCCTTCAACAGGGGGTCATTCAGTACTTC
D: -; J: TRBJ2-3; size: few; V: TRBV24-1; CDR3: CATSDPGLGEYAYF; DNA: TGTGCCACCAGTGATCCGGGACTCGGGGAATACGCGTATTTT
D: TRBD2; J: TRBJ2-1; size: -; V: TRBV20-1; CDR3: CSASGRPYNEQFF; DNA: TGCAGTGCCAGCGGGAGGCCCTACAATGAGCAGTTCTTC
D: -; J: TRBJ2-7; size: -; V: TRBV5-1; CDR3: CASSYPPYEQYF; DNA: TGCGCCAGCAGCTACCCCCCCTACGAGCAGTACTTC
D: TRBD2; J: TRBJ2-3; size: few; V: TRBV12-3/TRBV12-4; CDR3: CASSLAGGGADTQYF; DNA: TGTGCCAGCAGCTTAGCGGGAGGAGGGGCAGATACGCAGTATTTT
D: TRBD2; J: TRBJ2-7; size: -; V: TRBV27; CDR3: CASSLGASGVLYEQYF; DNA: TGTGCCAGCAGTTTGGGGGCTAGCGGGGTGCTTTACGAGCAGTACTTC
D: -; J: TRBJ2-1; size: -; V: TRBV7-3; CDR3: CASSQTGRNNEQFF; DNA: TGTGCCAGCAGCCAAACGGGGAGGAACAATGAGCAGTTCTTC
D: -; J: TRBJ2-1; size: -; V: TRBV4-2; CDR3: CASSQRSQGNEQFF; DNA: TGTGCCAGCAGCCAGCGCTCCCAGGGCAATGAGCAGTTCTTC
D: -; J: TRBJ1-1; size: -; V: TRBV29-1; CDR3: CSVLGSHLNTEAFF; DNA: TGCAGCGTTTTAGGCAGTCATTTGAACACTGAAGCTTTCTTT
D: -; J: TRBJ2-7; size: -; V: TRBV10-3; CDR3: CAISGGPRPPYEQYF; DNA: TGTGCCATCAGTGGAGGGCCTCGACCCCCCTACGAGCAGTACTTC
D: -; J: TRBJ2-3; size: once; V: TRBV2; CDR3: CASMGRFTDTQYF; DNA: TGTGCCAGCATGGGACGATTCACAGATACGCAGTATTTT
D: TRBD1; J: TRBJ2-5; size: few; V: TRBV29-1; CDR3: CSVRDRGRQETQYF; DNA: TGCAGCGTCCGCGACAGGGGCCGACAAGAGACCCAGTACTTC